The clone carrying this TCR beta chain showed up just once. Clones were read by immunoSEQ multiplex PCR, and TCRdb kept only the in-frame ones, dropping some. Of more than 100,000 clones listed, approximately 90% are singletons. The source of the sample is a study of blood T cell repertoires in COVID-19. CDR1 SGHTA and CDR2 FQGNSA come from the germline V gene. This CDR3 comprises 17 residues. Losses at the gene ends were 5 bases for V and 4 bases for J; bases not matched to a gene: 8. This TCR was recovered from a man in his forties or fifties with active or convalescent COVID-19. The rearrangement uses TRBV7-2 and TRBJ2-7, with TRBD2 matching over 16 bases. The sequenced sample consisted of peripheral blood. The CDR3 spells CASSGTSGGVNLYEQYF. DNA for the CDR3: TGTGCCAGCAGCGGGACTAGCGGGGGGGTCAATCTGTACGAGCAGTACTTC.